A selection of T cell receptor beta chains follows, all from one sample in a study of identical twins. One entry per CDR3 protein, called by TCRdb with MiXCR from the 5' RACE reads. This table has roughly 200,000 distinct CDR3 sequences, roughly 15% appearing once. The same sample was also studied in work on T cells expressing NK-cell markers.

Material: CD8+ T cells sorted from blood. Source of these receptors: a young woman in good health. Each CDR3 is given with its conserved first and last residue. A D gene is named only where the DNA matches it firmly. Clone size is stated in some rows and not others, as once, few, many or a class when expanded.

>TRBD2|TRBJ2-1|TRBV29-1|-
CSASGTSRLDEQFF
TGCAGCGCCTCCGGGACTAGCAGGTTAGATGAGCAGTTCTTC
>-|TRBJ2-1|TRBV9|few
CASSVGTGSGEQFF
TGTGCCAGCAGCGTAGGAACAGGGAGTGGTGAGCAGTTCTTC
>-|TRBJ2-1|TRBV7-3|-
CASSPPGAQDNEQFF
TGTGCCAGCAGCCCCCCGGGGGCGCAGGACAATGAGCAGTTCTTC
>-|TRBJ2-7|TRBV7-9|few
CASSHIQGTFDEQYF
TGTGCCAGCAGCCACATCCAGGGGACTTTCGACGAGCAGTACTTC
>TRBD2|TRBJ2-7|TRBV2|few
CASSELADYEQYF
TGTGCCAGCAGTGAACTAGCGGACTACGAGCAGTACTTC
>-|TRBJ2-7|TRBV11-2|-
CASSFSWEGIVPSYEQYF
TGTGCCAGCAGCTTTTCGTGGGAAGGGATTGTACCCTCCTACGAGCAGTACTTC
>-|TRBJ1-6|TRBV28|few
CASSFPSTGNNSPLHF
TGTGCCAGCAGTTTCCCCTCCACAGGGAATAATTCACCCCTCCACTTT
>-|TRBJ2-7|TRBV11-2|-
CASSPRAWEQYF
TGTGCCAGCAGCCCCCGGGCATGGGAGCAGTACTTC
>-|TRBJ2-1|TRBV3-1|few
CASSHLASRTTSSYNEQFF
TGTGCCAGCAGCCACCTGGCGTCAAGGACTACAAGCTCCTACAATGAGCAGTTCTTC
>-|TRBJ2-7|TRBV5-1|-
CASSLGRSEQYF
TGCGCCAGCAGCTTGGGAAGATCAGAGCAGTACTTC
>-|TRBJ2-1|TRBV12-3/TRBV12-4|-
CASSPSRDLQLREQFF
TGTGCCAGCAGTCCGAGCCGGGACCTCCAGTTGCGGGAGCAGTTCTTC
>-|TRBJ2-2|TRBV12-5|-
CASAHPTRGTGELFF
TGTGCTAGTGCCCACCCCACCCGGGGAACCGGGGAGCTGTTTTTT
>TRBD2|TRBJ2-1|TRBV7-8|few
CASSPRERGTYNEQFF
TGTGCCAGCAGCCCCCGGGAGCGGGGTACCTACAATGAGCAGTTCTTC
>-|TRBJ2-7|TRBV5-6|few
CASSLPTSTDREQYF
TGTGCCAGCAGCTTGCCCACCTCCACCGATCGGGAGCAGTACTTC
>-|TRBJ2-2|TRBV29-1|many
CSVVGDPNTGELFF
TGCAGCGTTGTGGGGGACCCGAACACCGGGGAGCTGTTTTTT
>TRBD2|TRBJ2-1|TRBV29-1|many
CSVREREGRSYNEQFF
TGCAGCGTTCGAGAGCGGGAGGGCCGCTCCTACAATGAGCAGTTCTTC
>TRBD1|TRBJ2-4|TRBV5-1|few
CASSLILWQGAQGPKNIQYF
TGCGCCAGCAGCCTGATTCTTTGGCAGGGGGCGCAGGGCCCCAAAAACATTCAGTACTTC
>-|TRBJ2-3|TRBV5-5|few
CASSLAIVYSSLTDTQYF
TGTGCCAGCAGCTTGGCCATCGTCTATTCATCGCTCACAGATACGCAGTATTTT
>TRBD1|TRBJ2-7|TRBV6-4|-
CASSDFVWTGVSEQYF
TGTGCCAGCAGTGACTTTGTATGGACAGGGGTGTCCGAGCAGTACTTC
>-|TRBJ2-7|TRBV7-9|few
CASSLVGLTYEQYF
TGTGCCAGCAGCTTGGTCGGACTTACCTACGAGCAGTACTTC
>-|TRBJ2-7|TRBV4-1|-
CASSQGGARHSYEQYF
TGCGCCAGCAGCCAAGGAGGAGCGAGACACTCCTACGAGCAGTACTTC
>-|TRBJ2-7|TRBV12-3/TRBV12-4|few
CASSSDGSGNYEQYF
TGTGCCAGCAGTTCAGACGGGTCAGGGAACTACGAGCAGTACTTC
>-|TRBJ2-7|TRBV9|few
CASSGEVGEQYF
TGTGCCAGCAGCGGAGAAGTTGGAGAGCAGTACTTC
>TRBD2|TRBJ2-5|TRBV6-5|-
CASSPRLAGEETQYF
TGTGCCAGCAGTCCTCGACTAGCGGGAGAGGAGACCCAGTACTTC
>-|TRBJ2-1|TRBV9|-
CASSSAGNNEQFF
TGTGCCAGCAGCTCCGCGGGGAACAATGAGCAGTTCTTC
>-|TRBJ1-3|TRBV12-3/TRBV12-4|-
CASSRRDGGNTIYF
TGTGCCAGCAGCCGCAGGGATGGTGGAAACACCATATATTTT
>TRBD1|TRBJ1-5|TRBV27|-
CASTPNRGHQPQHF
TGTGCCAGCACGCCGAACAGGGGGCATCAGCCCCAGCATTTT
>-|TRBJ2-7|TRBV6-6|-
CASRGYEQYF
TGTGCCAGCAGGGGGTACGAGCAGTACTTC
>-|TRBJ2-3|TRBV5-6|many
CASSLGMGGADTQYF
TGTGCCAGCAGCTTGGGAATGGGTGGAGCAGATACGCAGTATTTT
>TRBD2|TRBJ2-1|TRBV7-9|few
CASTGLAGPTYNEQFF
TGTGCCAGCACGGGACTAGCGGGACCCACCTACAATGAGCAGTTCTTC
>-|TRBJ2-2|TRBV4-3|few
CASSQGHGELFF
TGCGCCAGCAGCCAGGGGCACGGGGAGCTGTTTTTT
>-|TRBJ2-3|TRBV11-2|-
CATSDDGTDTQYF
TGTGCCACCTCGGACGACGGGACAGATACGCAGTATTTT
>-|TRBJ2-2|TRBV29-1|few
CSVVASNTGELFF
TGCAGCGTTGTGGCCAGTAACACCGGGGAGCTGTTTTTT
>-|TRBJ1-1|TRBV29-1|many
CSVENFGRWNTEAFF
TGCAGCGTTGAAAATTTCGGACGGTGGAACACTGAAGCTTTCTTT
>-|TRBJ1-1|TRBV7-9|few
CASSLVGSEAFF
TGTGCCAGCAGCTTAGTGGGGTCTGAAGCTTTCTTT
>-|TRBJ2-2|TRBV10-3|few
CATLFSVGTGELFF
TGTGCCACCCTATTCTCCGTCGGAACCGGGGAGCTGTTTTTT
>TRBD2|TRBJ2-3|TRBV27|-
CASSFGLADTQYF
TGTGCCAGCAGTTTCGGACTAGCGGATACGCAGTATTTT
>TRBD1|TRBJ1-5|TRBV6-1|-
CASKRGQGAGQPQHF
TGTGCCAGCAAGCGAGGACAGGGGGCAGGACAGCCCCAGCATTTT
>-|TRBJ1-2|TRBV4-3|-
CASSHPTDGYTF
TGCGCCAGCAGCCACCCGACGGATGGCTACACCTTC
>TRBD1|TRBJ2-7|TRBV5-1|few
CASSIQGSEQYF
TGCGCCAGCAGCATACAGGGGTCCGAGCAGTACTTC
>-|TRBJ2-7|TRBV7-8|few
CASSFPRVSIYEQYF
TGTGCCAGCAGCTTCCCCAGGGTCTCCATCTACGAGCAGTACTTC
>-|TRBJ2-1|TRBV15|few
CATSRRTGNNEQFF
TGTGCCACCAGCAGACGTACCGGGAACAATGAGCAGTTCTTC
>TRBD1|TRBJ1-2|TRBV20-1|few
CSAAGTGGANGYTF
TGCAGTGCAGCCGGGACAGGGGGCGCAAATGGCTACACCTTC
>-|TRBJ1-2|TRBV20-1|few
CSARTIYGYTF
TGCAGTGCCCGGACGATTTATGGCTACACCTTC
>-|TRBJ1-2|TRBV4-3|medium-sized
CASSQEWDDGVNYGYTF
TGCGCCAGCAGCCAAGAATGGGACGACGGTGTTAACTATGGCTACACCTTC
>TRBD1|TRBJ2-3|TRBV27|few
CASSLSIGGQGIADTQYF
TGTGCCAGCAGTTTATCGATTGGCGGACAGGGAATCGCAGATACGCAGTATTTT
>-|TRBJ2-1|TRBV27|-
CASTFSGTQGYNEQFF
TGTGCCAGCACTTTTTCCGGGACCCAGGGCTACAATGAGCAGTTCTTC
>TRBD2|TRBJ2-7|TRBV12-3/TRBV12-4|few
CASSSPTSLASYEQYF
TGTGCCAGCAGTTCCCCGACTAGCTTGGCCTCCTACGAGCAGTACTTC
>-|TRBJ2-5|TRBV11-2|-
CASSLGGGGYQETQYF
TGTGCCAGCAGCTTAGGTGGTGGAGGATACCAAGAGACCCAGTACTTC
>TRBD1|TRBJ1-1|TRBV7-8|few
CASSLGTGFTEAFF
TGTGCCAGCAGCTTAGGGACAGGGTTCACTGAAGCTTTCTTT
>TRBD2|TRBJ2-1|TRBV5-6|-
CASSPLTSGSSYNEQFF
TGTGCCAGCAGCCCCCTGACTAGCGGGAGCTCCTACAATGAGCAGTTCTTC
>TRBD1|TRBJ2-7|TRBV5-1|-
CASSFPGQGREQYF
TGCGCCAGCAGCTTCCCCGGACAGGGGCGCGAGCAGTACTTC
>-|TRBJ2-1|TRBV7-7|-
CASSSTGPNEQFF
TGTGCCAGCAGCTCCACGGGGCCCAATGAGCAGTTCTTC
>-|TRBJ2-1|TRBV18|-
CASSPDRWNEQFF
TGTGCCAGCTCGCCCGACAGGTGGAATGAGCAGTTCTTC
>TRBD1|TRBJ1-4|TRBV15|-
CATSETGAAHEKLFF
TGTGCCACCAGCGAGACAGGGGCTGCCCATGAAAAACTGTTTTTT
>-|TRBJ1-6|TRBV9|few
CASSPQGVTYNSPLHF
TGTGCCAGCAGCCCCCAGGGTGTCACCTATAATTCACCCCTCCACTTT
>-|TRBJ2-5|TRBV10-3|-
CAISEFWRSGTEIQETQYF
TGTGCCATCAGTGAGTTCTGGCGTAGCGGGACAGAGATACAAGAGACCCAGTACTTC
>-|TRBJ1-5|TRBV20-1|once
CSGSDGSQPQHF
TGCAGTGGAAGCGATGGGAGCCAGCCCCAGCATTTT